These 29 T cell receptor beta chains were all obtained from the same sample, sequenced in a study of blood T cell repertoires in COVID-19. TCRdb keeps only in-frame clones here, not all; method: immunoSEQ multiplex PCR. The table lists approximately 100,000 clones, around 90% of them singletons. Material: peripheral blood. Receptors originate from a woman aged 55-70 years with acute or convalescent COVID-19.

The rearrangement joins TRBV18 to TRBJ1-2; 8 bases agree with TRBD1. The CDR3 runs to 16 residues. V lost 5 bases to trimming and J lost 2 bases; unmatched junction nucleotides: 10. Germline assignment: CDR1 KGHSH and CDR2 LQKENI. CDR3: CASSLRPGGENYGYTF. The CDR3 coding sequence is TGTGCCAGCTCATTGCGTCCAGGGGGCGAGAACTATGGCTACACCTTC. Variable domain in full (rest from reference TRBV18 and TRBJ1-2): NAGVMQNPRHLVRRRGQEARLRCSPMKGHSHVYWYRQLPEEGLKFMVYLQKENIIDESGMPKERFSAEFPKEGPSILRIQQVVRGDSAAYFCASSLRPGGENYGYTFGSGTRLTVV.

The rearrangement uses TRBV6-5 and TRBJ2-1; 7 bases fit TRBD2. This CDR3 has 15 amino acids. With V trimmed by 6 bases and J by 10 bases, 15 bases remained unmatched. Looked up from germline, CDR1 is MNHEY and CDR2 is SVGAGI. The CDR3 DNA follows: TGTGCCAGCAGCTCCTGGGAGGGAGGGCCTCGAGAGCAGTTCTTC. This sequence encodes CASSSWEGGPREQFF.

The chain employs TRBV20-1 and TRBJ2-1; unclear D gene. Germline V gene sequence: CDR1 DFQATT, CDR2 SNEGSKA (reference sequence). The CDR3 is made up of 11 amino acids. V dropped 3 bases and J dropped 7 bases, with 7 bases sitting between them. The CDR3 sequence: CSASPVNEQFF. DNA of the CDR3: TGCAGTGCTAGCCCCGTGAATGAGCAGTTCTTC.

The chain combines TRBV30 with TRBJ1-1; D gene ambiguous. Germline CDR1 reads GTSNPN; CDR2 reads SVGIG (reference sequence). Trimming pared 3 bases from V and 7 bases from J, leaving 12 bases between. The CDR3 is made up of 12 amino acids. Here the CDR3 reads CAWRLASLEAFF. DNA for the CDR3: TGTGCCTGGAGGTTGGCCTCGCTTGAAGCTTTCTTT.

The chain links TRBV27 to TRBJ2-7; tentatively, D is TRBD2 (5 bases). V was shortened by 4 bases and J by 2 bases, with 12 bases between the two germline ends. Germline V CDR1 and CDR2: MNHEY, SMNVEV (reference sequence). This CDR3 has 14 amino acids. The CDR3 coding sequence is TGTGCCAGCAGTTCGCTTGACTACCCCTACGAGCAGTACTTC. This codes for CASSSLDYPYEQYF.

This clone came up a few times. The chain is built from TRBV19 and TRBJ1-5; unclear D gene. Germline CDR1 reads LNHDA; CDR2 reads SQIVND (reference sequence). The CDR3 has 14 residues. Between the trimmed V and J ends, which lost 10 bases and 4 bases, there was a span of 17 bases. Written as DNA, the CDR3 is TGTGCCACCCGAATGAGGGTTAATAATCAGCCCCAGCATTTT. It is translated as CATRMRVNNQPQHF.

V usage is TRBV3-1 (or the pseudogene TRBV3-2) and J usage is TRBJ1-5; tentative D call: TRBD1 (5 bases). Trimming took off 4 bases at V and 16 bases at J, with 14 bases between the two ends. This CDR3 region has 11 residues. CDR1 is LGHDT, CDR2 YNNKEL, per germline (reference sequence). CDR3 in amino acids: CASSPGRGLHF. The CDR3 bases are TGTGCCAGCAGCCCCGGGCGGGGCCTCCATTTT.

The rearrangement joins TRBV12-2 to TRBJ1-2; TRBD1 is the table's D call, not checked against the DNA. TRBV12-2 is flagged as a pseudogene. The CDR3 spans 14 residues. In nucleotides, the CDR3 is TGTGCAAGTCGCTTAGCGAGGACAGGGGCTGGCTACACCTTC. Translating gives CASRLARTGAGYTF.

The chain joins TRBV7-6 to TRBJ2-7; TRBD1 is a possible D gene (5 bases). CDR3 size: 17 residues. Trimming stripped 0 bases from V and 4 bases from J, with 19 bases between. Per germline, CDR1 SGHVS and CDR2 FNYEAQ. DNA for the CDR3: TGTGCCAGCAGCTTAGCGGTCGCCCAGGGCAGCTCATACGAGCAGTACGTC. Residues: CASSLAVAQGSSYEQYV.

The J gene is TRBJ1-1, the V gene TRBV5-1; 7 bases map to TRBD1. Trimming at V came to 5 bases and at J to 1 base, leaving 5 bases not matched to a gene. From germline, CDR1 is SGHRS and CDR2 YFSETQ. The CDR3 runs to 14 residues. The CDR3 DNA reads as TGCGCCAGCAGACCGGGACAGACGAACACTGAAGCTTTCTTT. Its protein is CASRPGQTNTEAFF. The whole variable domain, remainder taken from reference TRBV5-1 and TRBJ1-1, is KAGVTQTPRYLIKTRGQQVTLSCSPISGHRSVSWYQQTPGQGLQFLFEYFSETQRNKGNFPGRFSGRQFSNSRSEMNVSTLELGDSALYLCASRPGQTNTEAFFGQGTRLTVV.

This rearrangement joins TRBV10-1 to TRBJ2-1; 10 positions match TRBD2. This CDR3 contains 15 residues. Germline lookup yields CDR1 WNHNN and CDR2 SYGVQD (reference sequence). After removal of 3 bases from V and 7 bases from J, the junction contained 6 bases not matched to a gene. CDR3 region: CASSDGGLALNEQFF. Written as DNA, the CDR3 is TGCGCCAGCAGTGATGGGGGACTAGCGTTAAATGAGCAGTTCTTC.

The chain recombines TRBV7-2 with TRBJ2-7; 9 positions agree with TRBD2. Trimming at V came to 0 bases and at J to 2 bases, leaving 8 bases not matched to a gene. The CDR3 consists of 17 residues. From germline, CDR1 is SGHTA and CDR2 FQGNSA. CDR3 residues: CASSLASGRGGAYEQYF. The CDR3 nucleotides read TGTGCCAGCAGCTTAGCTAGCGGGAGAGGAGGCGCCTACGAGCAGTACTTC.

The CDR3 region is CASSVGLQYEQYF. The CDR3 nucleotides read TGCGCCAGCAGCGTGGGACTCCAATACGAGCAGTACTTC. This chain connects TRBV5-1 to TRBJ2-7; tentatively, D is TRBD2 (6 bases). The germline CDR1 and CDR2 sequences are SGHRS and YFSETQ. Trimming shortened V by 4 bases and J by 4 bases, and 12 bases separated the two germline ends. The CDR3 contains 13 residues. The full variable domain, rest sourced from reference TRBV5-1 and TRBJ2-7, is KAGVTQTPRYLIKTRGQQVTLSCSPISGHRSVSWYQQTPGQGLQFLFEYFSETQRNKGNFPGRFSGRQFSNSRSEMNVSTLELGDSALYLCASSVGLQYEQYFGPGTRLTVT.

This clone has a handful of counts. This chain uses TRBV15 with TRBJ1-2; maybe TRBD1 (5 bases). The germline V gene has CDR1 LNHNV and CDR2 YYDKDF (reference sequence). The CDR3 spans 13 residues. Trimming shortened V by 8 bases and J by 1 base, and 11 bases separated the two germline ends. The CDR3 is CATATDLNYGYTF. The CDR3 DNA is TGTGCCACCGCGACAGACCTTAACTATGGCTACACCTTC.

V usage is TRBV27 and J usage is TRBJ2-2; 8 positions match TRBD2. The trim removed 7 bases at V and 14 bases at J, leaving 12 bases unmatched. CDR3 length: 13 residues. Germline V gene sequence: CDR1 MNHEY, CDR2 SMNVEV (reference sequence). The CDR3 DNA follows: TGTGCCAGCACCCTGGCGGGGGGTGGAATACTGTTTTTT. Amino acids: CASTLAGGGILFF.

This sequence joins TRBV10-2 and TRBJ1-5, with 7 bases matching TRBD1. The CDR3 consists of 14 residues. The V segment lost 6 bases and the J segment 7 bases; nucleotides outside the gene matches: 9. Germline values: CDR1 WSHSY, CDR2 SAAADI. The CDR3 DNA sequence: TGCGCCAGCAGCCCCGACAGGGCTGGCCAGCCCCAGCATTTT. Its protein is CASSPDRAGQPQHF.

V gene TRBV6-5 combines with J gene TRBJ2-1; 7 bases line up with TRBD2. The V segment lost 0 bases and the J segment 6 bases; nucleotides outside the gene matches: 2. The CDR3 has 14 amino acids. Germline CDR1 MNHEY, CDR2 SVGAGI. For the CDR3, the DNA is TGTGCCAGCAGTTACTCGGGGACTACCAATGAGCAGTTCTTC. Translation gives CASSYSGTTNEQFF.

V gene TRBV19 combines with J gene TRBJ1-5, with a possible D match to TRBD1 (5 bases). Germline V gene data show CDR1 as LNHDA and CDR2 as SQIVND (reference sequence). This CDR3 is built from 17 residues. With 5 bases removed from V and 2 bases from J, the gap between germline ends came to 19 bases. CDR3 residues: CASSQDGGWVGNQPQHF. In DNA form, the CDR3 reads TGTGCCAGTAGTCAAGACGGGGGGTGGGTTGGCAATCAGCCCCAGCATTTT.

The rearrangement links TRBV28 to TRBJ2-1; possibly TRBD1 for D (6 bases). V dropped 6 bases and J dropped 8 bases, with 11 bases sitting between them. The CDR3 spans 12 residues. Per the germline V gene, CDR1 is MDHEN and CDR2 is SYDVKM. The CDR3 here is CASREQGDEQFF. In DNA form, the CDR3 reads TGTGCCAGCAGGGAACAGGGCGATGAGCAGTTCTTC.

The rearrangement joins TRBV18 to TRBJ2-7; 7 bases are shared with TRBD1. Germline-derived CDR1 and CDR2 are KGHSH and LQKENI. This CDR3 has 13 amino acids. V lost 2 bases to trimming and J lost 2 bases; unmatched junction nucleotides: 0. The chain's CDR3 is CASSPGTAYEQYF. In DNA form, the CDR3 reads TGTGCCAGCTCACCAGGGACAGCCTACGAGCAGTACTTC.

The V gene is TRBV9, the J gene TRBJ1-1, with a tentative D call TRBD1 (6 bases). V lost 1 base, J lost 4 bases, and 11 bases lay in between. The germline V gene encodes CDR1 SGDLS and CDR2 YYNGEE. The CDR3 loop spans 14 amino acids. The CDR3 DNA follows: TGTGCCAGCAGCGTACAGGGGTTCACCACTGAAGCTTTCTTT. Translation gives CASSVQGFTTEAFF.

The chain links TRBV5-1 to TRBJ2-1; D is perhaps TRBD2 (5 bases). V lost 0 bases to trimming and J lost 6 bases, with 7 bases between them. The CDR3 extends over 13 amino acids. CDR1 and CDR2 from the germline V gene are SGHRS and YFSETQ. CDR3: CASSLDGGNEQFF. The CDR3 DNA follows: TGCGCCAGCAGCTTGGACGGAGGCAATGAGCAGTTCTTC.

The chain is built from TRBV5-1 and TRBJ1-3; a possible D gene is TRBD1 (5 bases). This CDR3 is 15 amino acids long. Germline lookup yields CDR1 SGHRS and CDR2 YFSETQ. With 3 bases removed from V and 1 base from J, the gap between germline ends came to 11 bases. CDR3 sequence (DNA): TGCGCCAGCAGCTCCCAGGGTACATCTGGAAACACCATATATTTT. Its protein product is CASSSQGTSGNTIYF.

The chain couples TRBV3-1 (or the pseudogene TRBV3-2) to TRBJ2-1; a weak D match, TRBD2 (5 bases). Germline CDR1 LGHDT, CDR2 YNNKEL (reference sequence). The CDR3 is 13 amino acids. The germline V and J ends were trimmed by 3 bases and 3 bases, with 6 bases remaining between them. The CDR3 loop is CASSQDFYNEQFF. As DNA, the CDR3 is TGTGCCAGCAGCCAGGACTTCTACAATGAGCAGTTCTTC.

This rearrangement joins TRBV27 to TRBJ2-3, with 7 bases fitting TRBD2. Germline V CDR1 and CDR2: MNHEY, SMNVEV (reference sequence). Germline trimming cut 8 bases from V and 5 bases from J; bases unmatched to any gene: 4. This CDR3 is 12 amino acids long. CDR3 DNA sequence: TGTGCCAGCGGTGGGAGGGGAGATACGCAGTATTTT. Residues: CASGGRGDTQYF.

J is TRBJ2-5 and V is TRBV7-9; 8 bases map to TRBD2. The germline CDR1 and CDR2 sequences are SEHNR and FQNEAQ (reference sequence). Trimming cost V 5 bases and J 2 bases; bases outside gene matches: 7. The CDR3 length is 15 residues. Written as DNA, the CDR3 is TGTGCCAGCAGCAAACCTAGCGGGTTACAAGAGACCCAGTACTTC. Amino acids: CASSKPSGLQETQYF.

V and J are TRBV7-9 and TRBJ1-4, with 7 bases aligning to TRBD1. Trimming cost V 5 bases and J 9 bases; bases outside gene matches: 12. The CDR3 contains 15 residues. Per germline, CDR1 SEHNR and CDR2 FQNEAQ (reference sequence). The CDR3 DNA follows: TGTGCCAGCAGCGAAAGAAACAGGGGAAACAAAAAACTGTTTTTT. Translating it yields CASSERNRGNKKLFF.

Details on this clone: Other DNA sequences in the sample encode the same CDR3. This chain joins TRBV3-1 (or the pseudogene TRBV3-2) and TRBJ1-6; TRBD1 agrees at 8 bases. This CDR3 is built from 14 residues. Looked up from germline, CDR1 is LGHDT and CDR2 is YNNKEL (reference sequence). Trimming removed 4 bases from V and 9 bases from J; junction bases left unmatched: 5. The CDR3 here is CASSLGQGSSPLHF. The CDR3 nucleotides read TGTGCCAGCAGCCTCGGACAGGGAAGTTCACCCCTCCACTTT.

The CDR3 spells CASSLESAVPYGYTF. The CDR3 nucleotides read TGCGCCAGCAGCTTGGAGTCCGCAGTCCCCTATGGCTACACCTTC. The chain joins TRBV5-1 to TRBJ1-2; no definite D call. This CDR3 is 15 amino acids long. Trimming pared 0 bases from V and 4 bases from J, leaving 13 bases between. Per the germline V gene, CDR1 is SGHRS and CDR2 is YFSETQ.